The clone carrying this TCR beta chain was seen at least ten times. As yet, its antigen is unknown. This sample is drawn from a study of T cell repertoires in cytomegalovirus infection. Across the study: Public TCR beta signatures were indicative of both CMV infection and a matching HLA type. Notes on the study in general: Within the response measured ex vivo, HLA-C-restricted CMV-specific TCR beta clonotypes were dominant.

The CDR3 loop spans 15 amino acids. Trimming left V 2 bases short and J 0 bases short, with 11 bases between. Looked up from germline, CDR1 is MNHEY and CDR2 is SMNVEV (reference sequence). TCRdb ran MiXCR on the reads and lists one entry per CDR3 protein. This sample has almost 550,000 distinct CDR3 sequences, with 16% found just once. Sequencing was performed on CD8+ T cells from PBMCs. The receptor's source is a human donor in good health (CMV status not recorded). Some clones in this sample may be carry-over from other donors' samples. The genes are TRBV27 and TRBJ2-7, with a weak D call TRBD2 (5 bases). CDR3 protein: CASSLGGWSSYEQYF. CDR3 bases: TGTGCCAGCAGTTTAGGCGGGTGGAGCTCCTACGAGCAGTACTTC.